The next 9 T cell receptor beta chains were all read from a single sample in a study of regulatory T cells in long-lasting Graves disease. Regarding time point: persistent/refractory GD, antithyroid drugs over 5 years with positive TRAb. Preparation of the TCR library used RNA extracted from PBMCs. Arm-PCR of CDR3 regions and iRepertoire HTBI primers were the basis on which TCR beta libraries were built. Via MiXCR, TCRdb re-called the multiplex PCR reads, giving one row per CDR3 protein. The sample lists some 330,000 distinct CDR3 sequences, more than 20% seen once, with 28% in the top ten. Sequenced here: peripheral blood mononuclear cells (PBMCs), sampled when the disease was refractory, from a patient treated with antithyroid drugs. The receptors come from a woman aged 35 to 49 with Graves disease.

This clonotype showed up just a few times. This chain connects TRBV7-9 to TRBJ2-2; no clear D gene. Germline V gene lookup returns CDR1 SEHNR and CDR2 FQNEAQ (reference sequence). Trimming pared 5 bases from V and 5 bases from J, leaving 12 bases between. The CDR3 covers 14 residues. This CDR3 reads CASSRAWETGELFF. CDR3 DNA sequence: TGTGCCAGCAGCCGGGCCTGGGAAACCGGGGAGCTGTTTTTT.

V usage is TRBV4-2 and J usage is TRBJ2-5; TRBD2 matches 7 bases. The CDR3 extends over 15 amino acids. V shed 4 bases and J 5 bases; nucleotides not matched to a gene: 10. The germline CDR1 and CDR2 sequences are LGHNA and YNFKEQ. CDR3 protein: CASSLQRGVAETQYF. Written as DNA, the CDR3 is TGTGCCAGCAGCCTCCAGCGGGGAGTGGCGGAGACCCAGTACTTC.

This rearrangement joins TRBV6-5 to TRBJ2-3; 12 bases align to TRBD2. Trimming at V came to 2 bases and at J to 5 bases, leaving 5 bases not matched to a gene. This CDR3 has 16 amino acids. Germline assignment: CDR1 MNHEY and CDR2 SVGAGI. The DNA for the CDR3 is TGTGCCAGCAGTTACGGGCTAGCGGGAGGGGAAGATACGCAGTATTTT. It codes for CASSYGLAGGEDTQYF.

This clonotype was observed many times. The chain couples TRBV2 to TRBJ1-1; D remains ambiguous. The CDR3 has 14 amino acids. The germline CDR1 and CDR2 sequences are SNHLY and FYNNEI. Trimming removed 4 bases from V and 0 bases from J, with 9 bases in between. The CDR3 region is CASSVGIMNTEAFF. The CDR3 coding sequence is TGTGCCAGCAGTGTGGGGATAATGAACACTGAAGCTTTCTTT.

This clonotype was recorded many times. This chain links TRBV2 with TRBJ1-5; TRBD1 is a possible D gene (6 bases). CDR1 and CDR2 (germline): SNHLY, FYNNEI. This CDR3 has 14 amino acids. The V and J ends lost 3 bases and 5 bases respectively, with 11 bases between them. Here the CDR3 DNA reads TGTGCCAGCAGTGACGGCAGGGGCTATCAGCCCCAGCATTTT. Protein sequence: CASSDGRGYQPQHF.

This clonotype was seen many times. J is TRBJ1-1 and V is TRBV28; D gene unclear. V dropped 7 bases and J dropped 5 bases, with 17 bases sitting between them. Per germline, CDR1 MDHEN and CDR2 SYDVKM. This CDR3 has 14 residues. The CDR3 bases are TGTGCCAGCACTTTCCGAGGGAGTGGTACTGAAGCTTTCTTT. Protein sequence: CASTFRGSGTEAFF.

The gene calls are TRBV28 and TRBJ1-5; a possible D gene is TRBD1 (5 bases). Germline V gene data show CDR1 as MDHEN and CDR2 as SYDVKM. The CDR3 spans 15 residues. With 3 bases removed from V and 5 bases from J, the gap between germline ends came to 14 bases. CDR3 loop: CASSFSGGTYQPQHF. CDR3 nucleotide sequence: TGTGCCAGCAGTTTTAGCGGGGGAACCTATCAGCCCCAGCATTTT.

This clonotype has just one count. With a much larger clone just one base away, this may be a read error. The J gene is TRBJ2-7, the V gene TRBV2; D uncertain. Germline values: CDR1 SNHLY, CDR2 FYNNEI. The length of the CDR3 is 10 residues. The DNA of the CDR3 is TGTGTCAGCACAGACTACGAGCAGTACTTC. Translation gives CVSTDYEQYF.

This clonotype was detected a few times. The chain combines TRBV25-1 with TRBJ2-6; TRBD1 matches 8 bases. This CDR3 contains 16 residues. Losses at the gene ends were 5 bases for V and 1 base for J; bases not matched to a gene: 4. CDR1 and CDR2 from the germline V gene are MGHDK and SYGVNS. The CDR3 DNA reads as TGTGCCAGCAGTCCCAGGGGGCGATCTGGGGCCAACGTCCTGACTTTC. Protein sequence: CASSPRGRSGANVLTF.